This is a list of T cell receptor beta chains from one sample in a study of T-cell reconstitution after alpha-beta-depleted transplantation in children. TCRdb independently ran MiXCR on the PCR reads; one entry per CDR3 protein. Here the sample spans around 670,000 distinct CDR3 sequences, less than 15% being singletons. This specimen consisted of PBMCs, obtained before TCRalphabeta/CD19-depleted stem cell transplant. These receptors originate from a girl aged 2 to 9 with congenital amegakaryocytic thrombocytopenia, due to receive a stem cell transplant. The conserved cysteine and the conserved F or W are not part of the CDR3 here. A D gene is named only where the DNA matches it firmly. Clone size is not always given. Where it is, it says once, few, many or a class for expanded clones.

d_gene,v_gene,abundance,j_gene,CDR3aa
TRBD2,TRBV5-1,few,TRBJ2-5,ASGILAGFQETQY
NA,TRBV30,NA,TRBJ2-4,AWDSPRAKNIQY
TRBD2,TRBV5-1,many,TRBJ2-7,ASSPFLAGGIKDEQY
NA,TRBV20-1,many,TRBJ2-3,SARGLDRADTQY
TRBD2,TRBV2,NA,TRBJ2-1,ASSPVQSSILSGGVNEQF
NA,TRBV15,many,TRBJ2-1,ATSRDTTKEQF
TRBD2,TRBV5-1,NA,TRBJ2-1,ASSFRLAGGLYNEQF
NA,TRBV5-4,many,TRBJ1-4,ASSPDLYATNEKLF
TRBD1,TRBV5-1,many,TRBJ1-1,ASSLDPGGHTEAF
NA,TRBV7-2,NA,TRBJ1-5,ASSLTFQPQH
TRBD2,TRBV7-9,NA,TRBJ2-3,ASSLSGGTQY
NA,TRBV20-1,NA,TRBJ1-1,SARLNRNTEAF
NA,TRBV7-2,many,TRBJ2-1,ASQRPPYNEQF
NA,TRBV5-1,NA,TRBJ2-7,ASSAGHRSYEQY
TRBD2,TRBV6-2/TRBV6-3,few,TRBJ2-7,ASSYSTVRLAGGPGEQY
NA,TRBV6-5,many,TRBJ2-5,ASSYWQGRETQY
NA,TRBV7-9,NA,TRBJ1-4,ATRGGEKLF
TRBD2,TRBV20-1,many,TRBJ2-7,SARGYSAERGYEQY
NA,TRBV20-1,NA,TRBJ1-3,SALGPGNTIY
TRBD2,TRBV7-3,NA,TRBJ2-1,ASSPEGLAGPNEQF
NA,TRBV6-5,many,TRBJ2-3,ASLDRLTDTQY
NA,TRBV7-6,NA,TRBJ2-7,ASSLRSLGRSYEQY
TRBD2,TRBV9,few,TRBJ2-1,ASSGLAGGSYNEQF
NA,TRBV7-3,NA,TRBJ2-1,ASSLFRGSYNEQF
NA,TRBV15,few,TRBJ1-5,ATSGRQHAGQPQH
TRBD2,TRBV29-1,NA,TRBJ2-1,SVEVLGREGRYNEQF
NA,TRBV2,NA,TRBJ2-7,ASTEGRDRGPYEQY
TRBD1,TRBV27,NA,TRBJ2-2,ASRGQPDTGELF
TRBD2,TRBV7-9,few,TRBJ2-1,ASSPHGAGGPVLF
NA,TRBV20-1,NA,TRBJ2-1,CARGGPDISYNEQF
NA,TRBV20-1,many,TRBJ2-1,SARPPATRYNEQF
TRBD1,TRBV5-1,NA,TRBJ2-7,ASGTGTTYELY
NA,TRBV7-9,many,TRBJ1-5,ASSTLGQPQH